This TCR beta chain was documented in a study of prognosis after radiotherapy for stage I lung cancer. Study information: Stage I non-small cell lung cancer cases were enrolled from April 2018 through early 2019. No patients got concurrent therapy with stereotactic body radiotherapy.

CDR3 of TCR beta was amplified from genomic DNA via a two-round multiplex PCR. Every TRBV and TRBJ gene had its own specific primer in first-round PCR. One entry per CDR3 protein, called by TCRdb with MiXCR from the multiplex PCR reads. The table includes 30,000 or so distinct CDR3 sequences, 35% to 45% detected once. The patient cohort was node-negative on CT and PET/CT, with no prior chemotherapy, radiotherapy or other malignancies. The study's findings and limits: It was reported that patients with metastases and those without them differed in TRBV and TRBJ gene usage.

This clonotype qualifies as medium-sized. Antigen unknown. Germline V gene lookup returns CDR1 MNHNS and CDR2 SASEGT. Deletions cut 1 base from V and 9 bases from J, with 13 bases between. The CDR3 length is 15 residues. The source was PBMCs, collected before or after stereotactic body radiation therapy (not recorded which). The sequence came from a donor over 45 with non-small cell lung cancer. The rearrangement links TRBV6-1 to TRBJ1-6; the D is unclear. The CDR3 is CASSEEGGIGSPLHF. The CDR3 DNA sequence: TGTGCCAGCAGTGAAGAAGGAGGTATTGGTTCACCCCTCCACTTT.